The 2 T cell receptor beta chains presented below share a single source sample, sequenced in a study of response to subunit inactivated influenza vaccine. TCRdb re-called the RT-PCR reads through MiXCR, storing one row per CDR3 protein. The profile shows just under 550,000 distinct CDR3 sequences, 20% to 25% of them singletons. The sample was also linked to a second study, of T cells expressing NK-cell markers. In that study: For TCR beta, cDNA was produced by 5'RACE template switching with UMIs.

The source was CD4+ T cells sorted from PBMCs, collected roughly 13 days after vaccination. Receptor source: a man in his forties or fifties who received an inactivated influenza vaccine.

This clonotype came up many times. The chain has TRBV7-2 and TRBJ2-1, with 7 bases fitting TRBD2. Germline CDR1 SGHTA, CDR2 FQGNSA. Trimming at V came to 5 bases and at J to 0 bases, leaving 7 bases not matched to a gene. The CDR3 sequence is 16 residues long. CDR3 residues: CASSMAGVVSYNEQFF. The CDR3 coding sequence is TGTGCCAGCAGCATGGCGGGAGTGGTCTCCTACAATGAGCAGTTCTTC.

This clonotype was recorded a few times. The chain links TRBV5-6 to TRBJ2-5; TRBD2 matches at 11 bases. Per germline, CDR1 SGHDT and CDR2 YYEEEE. The CDR3 consists of 16 residues. V lost 0 bases, J lost 6 bases, and 7 bases stayed unmatched. CDR3 DNA: TGTGCCAGCAGCTTGGTTGGTAGCGGGGGGGCGAAGACCCAGTACTTC. This encodes CASSLVGSGGAKTQYF.